The 3 T cell receptor beta chains below come from one sample, sequenced in a study of blood T cell repertoires in COVID-19. Using immunoSEQ multiplex PCR, the repertoire was profiled, and TCRdb retains in-frame clones only, with some absent. The repertoire holds a few hundred thousand clones, with 88% as singletons. What was sequenced was peripheral blood. The source of these receptors is a woman aged 30 to 39 with COVID-19, enrolled during active disease.

This clone is a singleton in its sample. The V and J genes are TRBV2 and TRBJ1-4; 7 bases fit TRBD1. The CDR3 covers 14 residues. With 10 bases clipped from V and 10 bases from J, the junction kept 15 bases outside the gene matches. Germline V gives CDR1 SNHLY, CDR2 FYNNEI. CDR3 protein: CANRASGTAGKLFF. The CDR3 coding sequence is TGTGCCAACAGAGCGTCGGGGACAGCCGGAAAACTGTTTTTT. Full variable domain (rest looked up from reference TRBV2 and TRBJ1-4): EPEVTQTPSHQVTQMGQEVILRCVPISNHLYFYWYRQILGQKVEFLVSFYNNEISEKSEIFDDQFSVERPDGSNFTLKIRSTKLEDSAMYFCANRASGTAGKLFFGSGTQLSVL.

Written as DNA, the CDR3 is TGTGCCAGCAGCGTAGCGGGGGGTGCCGAGCAGTACTTC. Translated: CASSVAGGAEQYF. The rearrangement uses TRBV9 and TRBJ2-7, with 7 bases identical to TRBD2. CDR3 size: 13 residues. The V segment lost 0 bases and the J segment 6 bases; nucleotides outside the gene matches: 3. CDR1 and CDR2 (germline): SGDLS, YYNGEE.

V gene TRBV19 combines with J gene TRBJ1-1; D is uncertain. The ends were cut back, 9 bases at V and 4 bases at J, with 15 bases in the middle. The CDR3 loop spans 13 amino acids. Germline values: CDR1 LNHDA, CDR2 SQIVND (reference sequence). CDR3 nucleotide sequence: TGTGCCAGCAGTGACTCGGCTGCCACTGAAGCTTTCTTT. Amino acid sequence: CASSDSAATEAFF.